The clone carrying this T cell receptor (beta chain) was seen repeatedly, ten times or more. Antigen: not known. This entry comes from a study of T cells after yellow fever vaccination. In making TCR cDNA, 5'RACE template switching added a universal primer site and UMIs to it. TCRdb ran MiXCR on the 5' RACE reads and lists one entry per CDR3 protein. The sample gives fewer than 400,000 distinct CDR3 sequences, more than 5.5% of which show up once; 15% is in the top ten. Study-level points and caveats: Contaminating bulk clonotypes could be abundant in FACS-sorted repertoires.

V was pared by 5 bases and J by 9 bases, with 6 bases of the junction left unmatched. This CDR3 is 15 amino acids long. Per germline, CDR1 SGHTA and CDR2 FQGNSA. The TCR comes from a man aged 25 to 40 who received the YFV17D yellow fever vaccine. The rearrangement uses TRBV7-2 and TRBJ1-6; TRBD1 matches at 11 bases. The sequenced sample was PBMCs, obtained 5 days after the yellow fever booster vaccination. CDR3: CASSTDRGLSSPLHF. The DNA of the CDR3 is TGTGCCAGCAGCACGGACAGGGGGCTTAGTTCACCCCTCCACTTT.